These 20 T cell receptor beta chains originate from one sample sequenced in a study of T cell clones after liver transplantation. TCRdb's copy holds only in-frame clones and misses some; the assay was immunoSEQ multiplex PCR. Among approximately 55,000 clones listed, over 55% were seen once. The starting material was CD4+ T cells from blood, obtained roughly 56 months after liver transplant. These receptors were taken from a human patient who received a liver transplant. Some T cells may be the graft donor's.

This clone was recorded a few times. DNA for the CDR3: TGCGCCAGCAGCACCCGCCCAGGAGATACGCAGTATTTT. Amino acid sequence: CASSTRPGDTQYF. The chain employs TRBV5-1 and TRBJ2-3; D gene ambiguous. CDR1 is SGHRS, CDR2 YFSETQ, per germline. This CDR3 is 13 amino acids long. With 4 bases removed from V and 5 bases from J, the gap between germline ends came to 11 bases.

The V call is TRBV28, the J call TRBJ2-7; 7 bases agree with TRBD1. Germline V lookup: CDR1 MDHEN, CDR2 SYDVKM. V dropped 4 bases and J dropped 1; count of bases not matched to a gene: 4. The CDR3 runs 14 residues. For the CDR3, the DNA is TGTGCCAGCAGTTCCCTGACAGGGTCCTACGAGCAGTACTTC. Its protein is CASSSLTGSYEQYF.

CDR3 amino acids: CASSLEGGAGTSGGALDTQYF. The CDR3 DNA follows: TGTGCCAGCAGTTTAGAGGGAGGGGCGGGGACTAGCGGGGGGGCTTTGGATACGCAGTATTTT. This rearrangement joins TRBV27 to TRBJ2-3; TRBD2 matches 16 bases. Germline loops: CDR1 MNHEY, CDR2 SMNVEV (reference sequence). J was trimmed by 6 bases and V by 2 bases; bases with no gene match: 17. CDR3 length: 21 residues.

This clone was detected a few times. This chain joins TRBV5-6 and TRBJ1-2; possible D gene TRBD1, 5 bases. CDR3 length: 15 residues. Germline V gives CDR1 SGHDT, CDR2 YYEEEE. Between the trimmed V and J ends, which lost 4 bases and 0 bases, there was a span of 13 bases. This chain's CDR3 is CASSPTGLANYGYTF. For the CDR3, the DNA is TGTGCCAGCAGCCCTACAGGTTTAGCTAACTATGGCTACACCTTC.

This chain links TRBV5-1 with TRBJ2-3, with D hard to call. This CDR3 spans 14 amino acids. The V and J ends lost 0 bases and 1 base respectively, with 6 bases between them. CDR1 is SGHRS, CDR2 YFSETQ, per germline. CDR3 region: CASSLAEGTDTQYF. For the CDR3, the DNA is TGCGCCAGCAGCTTGGCCGAGGGCACAGATACGCAGTATTTT. The variable domain in full, with the rest retrieved from reference TRBV5-1 and TRBJ2-3, is KAGVTQTPRYLIKTRGQQVTLSCSPISGHRSVSWYQQTPGQGLQFLFEYFSETQRNKGNFPGRFSGRQFSNSRSEMNVSTLELGDSALYLCASSLAEGTDTQYFGPGTRLTVL.

As for this clone: At one end, the junction sequence differs from germline, possibly due to a read error. This rearrangement joins TRBV28 to TRBJ2-7, with TRBD1 matching over 10 bases. The CDR3 totals 15 residues. CDR1 is MDHEN, CDR2 SYDVKM, per germline. The CDR3 nucleotides are TGTGCCACCACACTGACAGGGGGCTCCTCCAACGAGCAGTACTTC. This codes for CATTLTGGSSNEQYF.

The chain links TRBV7-2 to TRBJ2-3; 8 bases align to TRBD2. This CDR3 contains 16 residues. Germline V CDR1 and CDR2: SGHTA, FQGNSA. V gave up 1 base and J gave up 2 bases; unmatched junction bases: 5. The CDR3 protein is CASSLGTSTNTDTQYF. CDR3 bases: TGTGCCAGCAGCTTAGGGACTAGCACTAACACAGATACGCAGTATTTT.

This clone was counted a single time. The J gene is TRBJ2-1, the V gene TRBV25-1; 7 bases agree with TRBD2. CDR1 and CDR2 (germline): MGHDK, SYGVNS. The CDR3 extends over 16 amino acids. Trimming removed 3 bases from V and 1 base from J; junction bases left unmatched: 6. CDR3 nucleotide sequence: TGTGCCAGCAGTGAGCGGCTAGCGGCGTCCTACAATGAGCAGTTCTTC. Its protein is CASSERLAASYNEQFF.

A few counts support this clone. V usage is TRBV4-2 and J usage is TRBJ2-3, with D possibly matching TRBD2 (5 bases). The germline gives CDR1 LGHNA, CDR2 YNFKEQ. This CDR3 is 13 amino acids long. V lost 0 bases and J lost 4, with 5 bases in between. Here the CDR3 DNA reads TGTGCCAGCAGCCAAGAACTAGCAGATACGCAGTATTTT. Its translation is CASSQELADTQYF.

CDR3 amino acids: CSVWGPGMPNLGQFF. In DNA, the CDR3 is TGCAGCGTTTGGGGGCCAGGGATGCCTAACCTGGGGCAGTTCTTC. The genes are TRBV29-1 and TRBJ2-1; perhaps TRBD1 as D (6 bases). The germline gives CDR1 SQVTM, CDR2 ANQGSEA. The CDR3 spans 15 residues. Trimming took off 5 bases at V and 12 bases at J, with 26 bases between the two ends.

The chain carries TRBV11-2 and TRBJ1-6; a possible D gene is TRBD1 (6 bases). With 5 bases removed from V and 7 bases from J, the gap between germline ends came to 12 bases. Per germline, CDR1 SGHAT and CDR2 FQNNGV. The CDR3 is made up of 14 amino acids. CDR3 sequence: CASSPGRGNSPLHF. CDR3 DNA sequence: TGTGCCAGCAGCCCGGGGAGGGGGAATTCACCCCTCCACTTT.

The chain couples TRBV7-3 to TRBJ2-2; TRBD2 aligns across 10 bases. Trimming removed 3 bases from V and 8 bases from J; junction bases left unmatched: 6. The germline CDR1 and CDR2 sequences are SGHTA and FQGTGA. The length of the CDR3 is 15 residues. Written as DNA, the CDR3 is TGTGCCAGCAGCTTTCTAGCGGGGGCTATAGGGGAGCTGTTTTTT. Its protein is CASSFLAGAIGELFF.

The chain recombines TRBV29-1 with TRBJ2-7; 9 nucleotides align to TRBD1. The CDR3 length is 14 residues. V shed 2 bases and J 6 bases; nucleotides not matched to a gene: 8. Germline assignment: CDR1 SQVTM and CDR2 ANQGSEA. The CDR3 loop reads CSVEKGGQGVEQYF. CDR3 bases: TGCAGCGTTGAAAAGGGGGGACAGGGCGTCGAGCAGTACTTC.

The CDR3: CASVQGQHVYEQYF. CDR3 bases: TGTGCCAGCGTCCAGGGACAGCACGTCTACGAGCAGTACTTC. The chain joins TRBV2 to TRBJ2-7; 7 nucleotides align to TRBD1. CDR1 is SNHLY, CDR2 FYNNEI, per germline. J gave up 3 bases and V 8 bases, and 10 bases lay outside the gene matches. This CDR3 is 14 amino acids long.

The rearrangement joins TRBV4-1 to TRBJ1-6; 8 bases are a match to TRBD1. The CDR3 has 16 amino acids. Per the germline V gene, CDR1 is MGHRA and CDR2 is YSYEKL. Unmatched junction bases numbered 7, after V lost 3 bases and J lost 6 bases. This CDR3 reads CASSHYKTGANSPLHF. The CDR3 DNA is TGCGCCAGCAGCCACTATAAGACAGGGGCTAATTCACCCCTCCACTTT.

The chain is built from TRBV19 and TRBJ1-1; D is uncertain. The CDR3 runs to 12 residues. The germline V gene encodes CDR1 LNHDA and CDR2 SQIVND (reference sequence). Deletions cut 10 bases from V and 1 base from J, with 10 bases between. CDR3 coding DNA: TGTGCCACCCAGCGAGCGAACACTGAAGCTTTCTTT. It encodes CATQRANTEAFF. Using reference TRBV19 and TRBJ1-1 for the parts outside the CDR3, the full variable domain is DGGITQSPKYLFRKEGQNVTLSCEQNLNHDAMYWYRQDPGQGLRLIYYSQIVNDFQKGDIAEGYSVSREKKESFPLTVTSAQKNPTAFYLCATQRANTEAFFGQGTRLTVV.

The chain links TRBV6-6 to TRBJ2-1; D unresolved. Trimming stripped 6 bases from V and 8 bases from J, with 11 bases between. The CDR3 covers 12 residues. The germline CDR1 and CDR2 sequences are MNHNY and SVGAGI (reference sequence). The CDR3 region is CASSFLRDEQFF. DNA of the CDR3: TGTGCCAGCAGCTTCCTTAGAGATGAGCAGTTCTTC.

This chain connects TRBV28 to TRBJ2-7; no clear D. Per the germline V gene, CDR1 is MDHEN and CDR2 is SYDVKM. This CDR3 contains 16 residues. Trimming removed 2 bases at V and 4 bases at J, with 18 bases between. CDR3 DNA: TGTGCCAGCAGTTTAGTAATCTTTGGCATGAAGTACGAGCAGTACTTC. It is translated as CASSLVIFGMKYEQYF.

The rearrangement uses TRBV5-4 and TRBJ1-2; D is possibly TRBD1 (5 bases). The CDR3 loop spans 14 amino acids. Germline V gene lookup returns CDR1 SGHNT and CDR2 YYREEE (reference sequence). V lost 1 base and J 4 bases, leaving 11 bases between the germline ends. Here the CDR3 reads CASSLSGLTYGYTF. The DNA of the CDR3 is TGTGCCAGCAGCTTGTCAGGGCTAACCTATGGCTACACCTTC.

This chain links TRBV2 with TRBJ2-7; D is possibly TRBD2 (5 bases). The CDR3 extends over 13 amino acids. From germline, CDR1 is SNHLY and CDR2 FYNNEI. Trimming took off 4 bases at V and 7 bases at J, with 14 bases between the two ends. In nucleotides, the CDR3 is TGTGCCAGCAGTGGAGATAGCGCGAGAGAGCAGTACTTC. Protein product: CASSGDSAREQYF. Combining the CDR3 with reference TRBV2 and TRBJ2-7 gives the whole variable domain EPEVTQTPSHQVTQMGQEVILRCVPISNHLYFYWYRQILGQKVEFLVSFYNNEISEKSEIFDDQFSVERPDGSNFTLKIRSTKLEDSAMYFCASSGDSAREQYFGPGTRLTVT.